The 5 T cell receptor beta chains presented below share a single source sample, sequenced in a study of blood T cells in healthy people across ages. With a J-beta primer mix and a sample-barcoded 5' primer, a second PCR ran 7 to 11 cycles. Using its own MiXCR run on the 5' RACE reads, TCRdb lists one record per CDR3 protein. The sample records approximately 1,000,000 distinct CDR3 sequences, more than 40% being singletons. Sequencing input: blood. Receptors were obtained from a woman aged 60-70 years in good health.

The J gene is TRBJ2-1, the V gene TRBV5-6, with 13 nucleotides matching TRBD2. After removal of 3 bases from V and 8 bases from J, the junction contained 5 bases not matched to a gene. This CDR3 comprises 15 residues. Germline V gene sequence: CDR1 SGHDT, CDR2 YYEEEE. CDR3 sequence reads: CASSWGLAGIYEQFF. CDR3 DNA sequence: TGTGCCAGCAGCTGGGGACTAGCGGGAATCTATGAGCAGTTCTTC. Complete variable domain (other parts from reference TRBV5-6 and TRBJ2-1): DAGVTQSPTHLIKTRGQQVTLRCSPKSGHDTVSWYQQALGQGPQFIFQYYEEEERQRGNFPDRFSGHQFPNYSSELNVNALLLGDSALYLCASSWGLAGIYEQFFGPGTRLTVL.

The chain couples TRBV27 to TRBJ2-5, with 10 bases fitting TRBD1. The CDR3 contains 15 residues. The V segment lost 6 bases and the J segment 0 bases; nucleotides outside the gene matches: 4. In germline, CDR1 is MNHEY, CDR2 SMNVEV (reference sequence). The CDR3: CASRRGQGHQETQYF. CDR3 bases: TGTGCCAGCAGGAGGGGACAGGGGCACCAAGAGACCCAGTACTTC.

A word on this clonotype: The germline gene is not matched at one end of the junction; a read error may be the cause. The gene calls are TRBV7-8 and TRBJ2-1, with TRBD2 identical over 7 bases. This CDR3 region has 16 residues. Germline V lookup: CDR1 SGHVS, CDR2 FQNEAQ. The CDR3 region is CASSFSRGSQNNERFF. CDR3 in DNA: TGTGCCAGCAGCTTCTCTCGCGGGAGCCAGAACAATGAGCGGTTCTTC. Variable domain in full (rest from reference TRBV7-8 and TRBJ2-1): GAGVSQSPRYKVAKRGQDVALRCDPISGHVSLFWYQQALGQGPEFLTYFQNEAQLDKSGLPSDRFFAERPEGSVSTLKIQRTQQEDSAVYLCASSFSRGSQNNERFFGPGTRLTVL.

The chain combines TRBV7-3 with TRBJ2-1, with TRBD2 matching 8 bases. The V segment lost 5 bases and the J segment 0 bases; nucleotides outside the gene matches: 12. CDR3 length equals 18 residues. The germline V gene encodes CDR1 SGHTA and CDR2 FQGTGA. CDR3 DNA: TGTGCCAGCAGCACACTAGCGGAGGCTGGGAGCTCCTACAATGAGCAGTTCTTC. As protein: CASSTLAEAGSSYNEQFF.

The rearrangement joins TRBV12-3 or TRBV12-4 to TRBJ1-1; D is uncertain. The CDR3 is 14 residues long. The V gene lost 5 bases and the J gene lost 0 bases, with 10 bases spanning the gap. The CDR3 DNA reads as TGTGCCAGCAGTCTAGAGCAGGTGAACACTGAAGCTTTCTTT. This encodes CASSLEQVNTEAFF.